One and the same sample provided the 5 T cell receptor beta chains below, sequenced in a study of cytomegalovirus exposure and HLA in healthy donors. PCR primers comprised 60 Vbeta and 13 Jbeta primers. The data were produced by immunoSEQ multiplex PCR, yet TCRdb's version contains in-frame clones alone and is incomplete. The sample records under 150,000 clones, roughly 80% being singletons. Sequencing was carried out using PBMCs. The receptors were sampled from a woman aged 40-49 years in good health and CMV-seropositive.

This sequence joins TRBV5-5 and TRBJ1-3; D is ambiguous. The length of the CDR3 is 16 residues. Between the trimmed V and J ends, which lost 7 bases and 4 bases, there was a span of 21 bases. Germline lookup yields CDR1 SGHKS and CDR2 YYEKEE (reference sequence). CDR3 residues: CASDPGMTLRGNTIYF. CDR3 bases: TGTGCCAGCGACCCGGGGATGACCTTGCGCGGAAACACCATATATTTT.

This rearrangement joins TRBV6-1 to TRBJ2-5, with D possibly matching TRBD2 (6 bases). Trimming shortened V by 4 bases and J by 4 bases, and 16 bases separated the two germline ends. CDR3 size: 15 residues. The V gene's germline CDR1 is MNHNS and CDR2 SASEGT. CDR3 in DNA: TGTGCCAGCAGTGTGGGGGGAAACCCTCGAGAGACCCAGTACTTC. It translates to CASSVGGNPRETQYF.

The genes are TRBV28 and TRBJ2-2, with 7 bases matching TRBD2. Germline V gene sequence: CDR1 MDHEN, CDR2 SYDVKM. This CDR3 is built from 14 residues. V was clipped by 6 bases and J by 5 bases; unmatched bases: 6. As DNA, the CDR3 is TGTGCCAGCAGCTCGACTAGCCGAACCGGGGAGCTGTTTTTT. This gives the protein CASSSTSRTGELFF.

This chain connects TRBV7-2 to TRBJ1-3; perhaps TRBD1 as D (5 bases). V lost 4 bases and J lost 9, with 16 bases in between. In germline, CDR1 is SGHTA, CDR2 FQGNSA. The CDR3 loop spans 14 amino acids. The CDR3 reads CASSSGGGVGTIYF. DNA of the CDR3: TGTGCCAGCAGCTCAGGTGGAGGGGTAGGCACCATATATTTT.

The genes are TRBV2 and TRBJ2-3; 13 nucleotides agree with TRBD2. V gave up 3 bases and J gave up 10 bases; unmatched junction bases: 4. The CDR3 spans 14 residues. Germline loops: CDR1 SNHLY, CDR2 FYNNEI. CDR3 nucleotides: TGTGCCAGCAGTGAGAGGACTAGCGGGAGATCGCAGTATTTT. Protein sequence: CASSERTSGRSQYF.